The clone carrying this T cell receptor (beta chain) was observed many times. Its antigen is undetermined. This record comes from a study of neurological immune-mediated disorders. Study-level findings and limits: Phylogenetic analysis grouped 18 of 34 multiple sclerosis patients' repertoires together, suggesting a possible repertoire signature.

Time point in this sample: longitudinal time-point 2. The CDR3 spans 15 residues. With 7 bases clipped from V and 4 bases from J, the junction kept 6 bases outside the gene matches. The germline V gene encodes CDR1 MDHEN and CDR2 SYDVKM. 5'RACE generated cDNA with 10-nucleotide random UMIs. TCRdb reprocessed the 5' RACE reads via MiXCR and lists one record per CDR3 protein. The repertoire holds about 80,000 distinct CDR3 sequences, with around 6% as singletons. The sample comprised PBMCs. The receptor's source is a woman aged 55-70 years with multiple sclerosis. The chain combines TRBV28 with TRBJ2-3, with TRBD2 identical over 12 bases. The CDR3 is CASTLAGGLADTQYF. CDR3 nucleotides: TGTGCCAGCACTCTAGCGGGGGGGCTGGCAGATACGCAGTATTTT. The full variable domain, in which reference TRBV28 and TRBJ2-3 provide the parts outside the CDR3, is DVKVTQSSRYLVKRTGEKVFLECVQDMDHENMFWYRQDPGLGLRLIYFSYDVKMKEKGDIPEGYSVSREKKERFSLILESASTNQTSMYLCASTLAGGLADTQYFGPGTRLTVL.